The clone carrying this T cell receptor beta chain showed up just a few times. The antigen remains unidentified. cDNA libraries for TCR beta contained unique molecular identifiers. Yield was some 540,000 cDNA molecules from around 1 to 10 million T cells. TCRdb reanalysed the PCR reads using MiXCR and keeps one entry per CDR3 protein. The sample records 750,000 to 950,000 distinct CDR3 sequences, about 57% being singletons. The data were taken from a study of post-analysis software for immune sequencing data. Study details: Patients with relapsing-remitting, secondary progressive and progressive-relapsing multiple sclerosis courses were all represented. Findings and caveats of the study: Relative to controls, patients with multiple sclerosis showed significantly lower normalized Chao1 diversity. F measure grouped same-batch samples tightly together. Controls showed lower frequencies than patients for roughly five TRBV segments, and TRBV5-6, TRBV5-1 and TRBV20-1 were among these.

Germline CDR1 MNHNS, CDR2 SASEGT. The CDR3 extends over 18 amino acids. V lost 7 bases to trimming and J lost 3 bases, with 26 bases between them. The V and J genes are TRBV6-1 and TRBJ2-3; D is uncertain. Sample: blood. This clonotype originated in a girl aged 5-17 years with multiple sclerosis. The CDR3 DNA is TGTGCCAGCATCCAGTTAGTTCCCGACCTTGTTCGGACAGATACGCAGTATTTT. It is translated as CASIQLVPDLVRTDTQYF.